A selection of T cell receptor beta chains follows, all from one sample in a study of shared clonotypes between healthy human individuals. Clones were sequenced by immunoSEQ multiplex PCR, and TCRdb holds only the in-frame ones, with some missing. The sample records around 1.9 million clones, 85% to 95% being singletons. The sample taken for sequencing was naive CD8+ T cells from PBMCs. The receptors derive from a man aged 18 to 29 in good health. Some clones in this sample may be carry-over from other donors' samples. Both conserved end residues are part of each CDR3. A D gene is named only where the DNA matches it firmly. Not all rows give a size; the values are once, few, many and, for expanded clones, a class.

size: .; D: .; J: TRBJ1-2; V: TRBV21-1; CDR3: CASTKDPGIGYGYTF; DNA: TGTGCCAGCACCAAAGACCCCGGGATAGGGTATGGCTACACCTTC
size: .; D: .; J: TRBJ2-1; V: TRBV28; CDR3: CASSFRGNYNEQFF; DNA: TGTGCCAGCAGTTTTAGGGGCAACTACAATGAGCAGTTCTTC
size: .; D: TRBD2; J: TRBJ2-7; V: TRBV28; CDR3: CASSLLLAGAYEQYF; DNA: TGTGCCAGCAGTTTACTACTAGCGGGAGCCTACGAGCAGTACTTC
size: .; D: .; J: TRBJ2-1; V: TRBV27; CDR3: CASGGSGPYNEQFF; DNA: TGTGCCAGCGGAGGCTCGGGTCCCTACAATGAGCAGTTCTTC
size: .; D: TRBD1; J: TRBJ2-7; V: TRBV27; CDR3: CASMGQGLTGQYF; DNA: TGTGCCAGCATGGGACAGGGCCTTACGGGGCAGTACTTC
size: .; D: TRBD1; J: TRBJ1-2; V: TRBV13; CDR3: CASSLRGGQPYGYTF; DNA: TGTGCCAGCAGCTTAAGGGGGGGACAGCCGTATGGCTACACCTTC
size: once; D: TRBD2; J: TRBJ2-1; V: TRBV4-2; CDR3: CASSQDRPLAGGPGNEQFF; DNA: TGTGCCAGCAGCCAAGATCGTCCACTAGCGGGAGGGCCGGGTAATGAGCAGTTCTTC
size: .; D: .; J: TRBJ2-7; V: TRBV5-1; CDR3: CASSFHFTAAYEQYF; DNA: TGCGCCAGCAGCTTCCACTTCACAGCTGCCTACGAGCAGTACTTC
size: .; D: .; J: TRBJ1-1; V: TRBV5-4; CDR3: CASSFTGGNTEAFF; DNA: TGTGCCAGCAGCTTCACGGGGGGCAACACTGAAGCTTTCTTT
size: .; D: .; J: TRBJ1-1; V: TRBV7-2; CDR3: CASSQDGLEAFF; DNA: TGTGCCAGCAGCCAGGACGGACTGGAAGCTTTCTTT
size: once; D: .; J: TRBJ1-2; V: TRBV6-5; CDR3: CASSYFRGGNYGYTF; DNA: TGTGCCAGCAGTTACTTCAGGGGAGGAAACTATGGCTACACCTTC
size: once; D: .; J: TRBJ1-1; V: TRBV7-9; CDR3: CASSPPFANTEAFF; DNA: TGTGCCAGCAGCCCGCCCTTCGCGAACACTGAAGCTTTCTTT
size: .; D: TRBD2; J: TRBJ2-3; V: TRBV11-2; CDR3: CASNLGGGADTQYF; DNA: TGTGCCAGCAACTTGGGGGGGGGAGCCGATACGCAGTATTTT
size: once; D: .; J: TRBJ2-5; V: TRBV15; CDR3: CATSRDRGAETQYF; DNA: TGTGCCACCAGCAGAGACAGGGGTGCCGAGACCCAGTACTTC
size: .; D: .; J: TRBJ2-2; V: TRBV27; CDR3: CASSPQPAVNTGELFF; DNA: TGTGCCAGCAGTCCCCAACCAGCGGTAAACACCGGGGAGCTGTTTTTT
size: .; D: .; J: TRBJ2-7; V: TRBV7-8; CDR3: CASSLSRLAEQYF; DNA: TGTGCCAGCAGCTTATCCCGGCTGGCCGAGCAGTACTTC
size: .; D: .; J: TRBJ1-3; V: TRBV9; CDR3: CASTPGSGNTIYF; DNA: TGTGCCAGCACCCCAGGCTCTGGAAACACCATATATTTT
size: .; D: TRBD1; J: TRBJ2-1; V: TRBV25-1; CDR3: CASSDSGQGYNEQFF; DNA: TGTGCCAGCAGTGACTCCGGACAGGGCTACAATGAGCAGTTCTTC
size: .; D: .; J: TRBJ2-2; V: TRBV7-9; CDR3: CASTPRGIGKGTGELFF; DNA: TGTGCCAGCACCCCGCGGGGTATAGGCAAAGGGACCGGGGAGCTGTTTTTT
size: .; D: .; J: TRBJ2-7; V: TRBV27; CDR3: CASRTTTGGSYEQYF; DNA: TGTGCCAGCAGGACGACAACGGGCGGTTCCTACGAGCAGTACTTC
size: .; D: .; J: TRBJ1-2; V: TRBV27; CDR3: CASSLSEDYGYTF; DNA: TGTGCCAGCAGTTTATCGGAAGACTATGGCTACACCTTC
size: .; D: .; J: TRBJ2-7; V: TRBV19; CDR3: CASSMVGGSYEQYF; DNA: TGTGCCAGTAGTATGGTGGGGGGCAGCTACGAGCAGTACTTC
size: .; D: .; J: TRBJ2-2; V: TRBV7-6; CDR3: CASSLKAGTNTGELFF; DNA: TGTGCCAGCAGCTTAAAGGCGGGAACGAACACCGGGGAGCTGTTTTTT
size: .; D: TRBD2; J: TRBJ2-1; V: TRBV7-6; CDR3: CASSLFTSGSYNEQFF; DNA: TGTGCCAGCAGCTTATTCACTAGCGGATCCTACAATGAGCAGTTCTTC